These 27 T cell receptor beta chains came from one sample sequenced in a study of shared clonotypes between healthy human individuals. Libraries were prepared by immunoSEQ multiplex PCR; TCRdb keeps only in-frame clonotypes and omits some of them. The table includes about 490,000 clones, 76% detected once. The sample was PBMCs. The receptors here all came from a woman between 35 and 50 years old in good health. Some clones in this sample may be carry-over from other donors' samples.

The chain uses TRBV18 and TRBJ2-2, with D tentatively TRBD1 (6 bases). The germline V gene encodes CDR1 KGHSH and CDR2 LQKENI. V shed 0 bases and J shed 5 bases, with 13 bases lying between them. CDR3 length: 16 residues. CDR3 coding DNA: TGTGCCAGCTCACCACCGAGGGACACCAGAACCGGGGAGCTGTTTTTT. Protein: CASSPPRDTRTGELFF.

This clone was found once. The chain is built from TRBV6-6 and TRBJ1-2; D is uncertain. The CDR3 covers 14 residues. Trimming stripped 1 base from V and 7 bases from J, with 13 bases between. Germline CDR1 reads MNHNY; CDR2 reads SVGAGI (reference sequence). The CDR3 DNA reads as TGTGCCAGCAGTTACTTAACAACCTTCGGTGGCTACACCTTC. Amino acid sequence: CASSYLTTFGGYTF.

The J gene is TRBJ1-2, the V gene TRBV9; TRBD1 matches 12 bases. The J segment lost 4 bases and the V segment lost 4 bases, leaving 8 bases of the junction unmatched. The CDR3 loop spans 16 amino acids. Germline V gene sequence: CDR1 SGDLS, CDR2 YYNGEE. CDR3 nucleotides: TGTGCCAGCAGCTCAGGGGGACAGGGGGCTTTCTATGGCTACACCTTC. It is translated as CASSSGGQGAFYGYTF.

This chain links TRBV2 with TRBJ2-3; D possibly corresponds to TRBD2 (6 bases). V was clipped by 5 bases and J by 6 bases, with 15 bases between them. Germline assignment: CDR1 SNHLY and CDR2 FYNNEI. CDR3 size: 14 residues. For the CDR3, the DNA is TGTGCCAGCAGTAAACTAGCCAGTGGTGATACGCAGTATTTT. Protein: CASSKLASGDTQYF.

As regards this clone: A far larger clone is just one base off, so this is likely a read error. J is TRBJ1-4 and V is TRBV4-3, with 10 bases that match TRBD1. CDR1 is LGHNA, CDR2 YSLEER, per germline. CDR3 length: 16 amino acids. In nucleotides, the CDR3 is TGCGCCAGCAGCCAAGATCTTGGGACAGGGGCCGAAAAACTGCTTTTT. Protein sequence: CASSQDLGTGAEKLLF.

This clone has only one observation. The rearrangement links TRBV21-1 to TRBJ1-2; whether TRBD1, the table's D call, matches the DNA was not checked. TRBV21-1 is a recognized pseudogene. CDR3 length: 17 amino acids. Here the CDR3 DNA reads TGTGCCAGCAGCGCAAAAGATGGAAGACAGAACAACTATGGCTACACCTTC. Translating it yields CASSAKDGRQNNYGYTF.

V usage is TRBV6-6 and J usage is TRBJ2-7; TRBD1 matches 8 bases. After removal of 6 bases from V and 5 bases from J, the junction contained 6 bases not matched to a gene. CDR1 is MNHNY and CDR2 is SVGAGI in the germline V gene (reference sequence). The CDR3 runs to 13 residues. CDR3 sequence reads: CASRRTGLDEQYF. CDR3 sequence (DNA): TGTGCCAGCAGACGGACAGGGTTGGACGAGCAGTACTTC.

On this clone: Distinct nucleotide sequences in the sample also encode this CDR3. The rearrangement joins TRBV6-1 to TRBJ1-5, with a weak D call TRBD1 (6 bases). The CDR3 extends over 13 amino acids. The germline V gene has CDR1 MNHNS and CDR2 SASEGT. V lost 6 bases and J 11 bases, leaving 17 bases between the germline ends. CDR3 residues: CASRRPERGTQHF. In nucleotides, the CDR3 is TGTGCCAGCAGGAGACCGGAGAGGGGGACCCAGCATTTT.

The DNA for the CDR3 is TGTGCCAGCTCGAGGGCGGGGGCTACTGGAAACACCATATATTTT. Translation gives CASSRAGATGNTIYF. The rearrangement joins TRBV2 to TRBJ1-3; tentatively, D is TRBD1 (6 bases). This CDR3 is 15 amino acids long. Germline CDR1 is SNHLY and CDR2 is FYNNEI. Trimming removed 8 bases from V and 2 bases from J, with 16 bases in between. Complete variable domain (other parts from reference TRBV2 and TRBJ1-3): EPEVTQTPSHQVTQMGQEVILRCVPISNHLYFYWYRQILGQKVEFLVSFYNNEISEKSEIFDDQFSVERPDGSNFTLKIRSTKLEDSAMYFCASSRAGATGNTIYFGEGSWLTVV.

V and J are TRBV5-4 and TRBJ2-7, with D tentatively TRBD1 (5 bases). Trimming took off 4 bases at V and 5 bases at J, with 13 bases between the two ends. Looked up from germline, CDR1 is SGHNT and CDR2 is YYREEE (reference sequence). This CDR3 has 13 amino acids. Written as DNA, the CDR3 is TGTGCCAGCAGCGTTAGGGGTATCGACGAGCAGTACTTC. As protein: CASSVRGIDEQYF.

CDR3 in DNA: TGCGCCAGCAGCGCCGTGGGAAGCACAGATACGCAGTATTTT. Its translation is CASSAVGSTDTQYF. The genes are TRBV4-1 and TRBJ2-3; D gene ambiguous. Germline CDR1 is MGHRA and CDR2 is YSYEKL. Trimming removed 5 bases at V and 0 bases at J, with 9 bases between. The CDR3 sequence is 14 residues long.

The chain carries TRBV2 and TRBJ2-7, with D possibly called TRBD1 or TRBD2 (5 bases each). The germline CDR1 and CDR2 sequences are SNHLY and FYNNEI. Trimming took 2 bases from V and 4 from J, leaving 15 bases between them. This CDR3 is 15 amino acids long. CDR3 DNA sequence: TGTGCCAGCAGTGAACCGGGACCTTCTTTTTACGAGCAGTACTTC. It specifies CASSEPGPSFYEQYF.

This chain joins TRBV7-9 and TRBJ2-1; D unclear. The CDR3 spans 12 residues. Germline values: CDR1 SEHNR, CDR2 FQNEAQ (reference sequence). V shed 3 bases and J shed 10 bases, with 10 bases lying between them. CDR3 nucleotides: TGTGCCAGCAGCTTTCCGGGTGTGGAGCAGTTCTTC. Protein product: CASSFPGVEQFF.

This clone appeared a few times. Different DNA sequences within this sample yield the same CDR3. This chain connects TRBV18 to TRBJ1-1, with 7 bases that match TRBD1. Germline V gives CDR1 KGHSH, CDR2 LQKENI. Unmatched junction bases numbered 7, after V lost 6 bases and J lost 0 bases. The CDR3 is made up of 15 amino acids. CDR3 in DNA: TGTGCCAGCTCCCCCCGGACAGGAGTGAACACTGAAGCTTTCTTT. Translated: CASSPRTGVNTEAFF. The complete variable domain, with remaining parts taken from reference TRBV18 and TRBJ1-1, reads NAGVMQNPRHLVRRRGQEARLRCSPMKGHSHVYWYRQLPEEGLKFMVYLQKENIIDESGMPKERFSAEFPKEGPSILRIQQVVRGDSAAYFCASSPRTGVNTEAFFGQGTRLTVV.

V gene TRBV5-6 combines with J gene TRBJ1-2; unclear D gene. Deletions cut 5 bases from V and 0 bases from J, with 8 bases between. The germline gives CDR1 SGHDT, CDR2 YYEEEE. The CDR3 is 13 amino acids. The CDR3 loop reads CASRFTANYGYTF. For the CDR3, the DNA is TGTGCCAGCAGATTTACAGCTAACTATGGCTACACCTTC. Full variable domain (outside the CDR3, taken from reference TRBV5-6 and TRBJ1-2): DAGVTQSPTHLIKTRGQQVTLRCSPKSGHDTVSWYQQALGQGPQFIFQYYEEEERQRGNFPDRFSGHQFPNYSSELNVNALLLGDSALYLCASRFTANYGYTFGSGTRLTVV.

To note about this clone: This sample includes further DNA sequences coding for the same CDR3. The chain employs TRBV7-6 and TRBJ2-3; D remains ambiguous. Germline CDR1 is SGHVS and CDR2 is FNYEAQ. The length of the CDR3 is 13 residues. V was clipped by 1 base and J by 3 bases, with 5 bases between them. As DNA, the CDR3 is TGTGCCAGCAGCTTAGTGCGGACAGATACGCAGTATTTT. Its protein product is CASSLVRTDTQYF. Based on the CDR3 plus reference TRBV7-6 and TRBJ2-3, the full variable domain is GAGVSQSPRYKVTKRGQDVALRCDPISGHVSLYWYRQALGQGPEFLTYFNYEAQQDKSGLPNDRFSAERPEGSISTLTIQRTEQRDSAMYRCASSLVRTDTQYFGPGTRLTVL.

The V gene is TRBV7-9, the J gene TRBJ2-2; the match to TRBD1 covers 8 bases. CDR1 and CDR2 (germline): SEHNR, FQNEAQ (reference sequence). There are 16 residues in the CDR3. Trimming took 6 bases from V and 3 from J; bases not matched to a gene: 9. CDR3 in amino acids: CASRMSGQVYTGELFF. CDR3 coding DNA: TGTGCCAGCAGAATGTCGGGACAGGTTTACACCGGGGAGCTGTTTTTT.

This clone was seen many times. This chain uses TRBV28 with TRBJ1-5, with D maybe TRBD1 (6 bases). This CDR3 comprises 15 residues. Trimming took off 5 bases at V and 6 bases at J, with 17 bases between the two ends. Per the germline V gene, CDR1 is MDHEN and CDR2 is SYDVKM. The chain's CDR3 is CASSQVGGPSQPQHF. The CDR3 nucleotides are TGTGCCAGCAGTCAGGTCGGGGGGCCGAGTCAGCCCCAGCATTTT.

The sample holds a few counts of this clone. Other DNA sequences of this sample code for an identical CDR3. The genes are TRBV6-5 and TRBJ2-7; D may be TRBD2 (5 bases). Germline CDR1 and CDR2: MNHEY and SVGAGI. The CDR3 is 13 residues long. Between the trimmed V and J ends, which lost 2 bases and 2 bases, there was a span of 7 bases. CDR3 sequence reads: CASSYSGTYEQYF. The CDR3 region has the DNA TGTGCCAGCAGTTACAGCGGAACCTACGAGCAGTACTTC.

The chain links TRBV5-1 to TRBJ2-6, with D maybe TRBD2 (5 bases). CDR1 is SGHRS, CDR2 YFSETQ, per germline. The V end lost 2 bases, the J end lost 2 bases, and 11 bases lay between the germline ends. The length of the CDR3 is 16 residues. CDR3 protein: CASSLGGAAGANVLTF. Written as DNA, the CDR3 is TGCGCCAGCAGCTTAGGAGGCGCGGCTGGGGCCAACGTCCTGACTTTC. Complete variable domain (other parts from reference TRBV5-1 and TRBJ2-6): KAGVTQTPRYLIKTRGQQVTLSCSPISGHRSVSWYQQTPGQGLQFLFEYFSETQRNKGNFPGRFSGRQFSNSRSEMNVSTLELGDSALYLCASSLGGAAGANVLTFGAGSRLTVL.

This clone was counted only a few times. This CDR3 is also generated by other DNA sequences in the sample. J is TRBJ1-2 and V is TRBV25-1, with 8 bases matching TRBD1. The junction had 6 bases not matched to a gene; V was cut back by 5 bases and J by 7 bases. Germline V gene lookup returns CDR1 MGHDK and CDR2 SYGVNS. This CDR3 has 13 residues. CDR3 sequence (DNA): TGTGCCAGCAGTCCGAGGGACAGGACTGGCTACACCTTC. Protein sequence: CASSPRDRTGYTF.

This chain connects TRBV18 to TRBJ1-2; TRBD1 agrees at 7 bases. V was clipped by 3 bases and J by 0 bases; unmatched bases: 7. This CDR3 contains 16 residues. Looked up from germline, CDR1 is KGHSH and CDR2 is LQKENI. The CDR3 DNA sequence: TGTGCCAGCTCACCCCAGGGGGGCTCCCCTAACTATGGCTACACCTTC. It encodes CASSPQGGSPNYGYTF.

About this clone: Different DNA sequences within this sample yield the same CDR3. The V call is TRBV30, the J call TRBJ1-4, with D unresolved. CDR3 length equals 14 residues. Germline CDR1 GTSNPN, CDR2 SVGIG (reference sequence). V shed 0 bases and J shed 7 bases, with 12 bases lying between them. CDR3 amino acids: CAWSVRGGGEKLFF. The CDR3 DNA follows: TGTGCCTGGAGTGTAAGAGGAGGAGGTGAAAAACTGTTTTTT. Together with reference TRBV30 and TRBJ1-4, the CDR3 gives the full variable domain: SQTIHQWPATLVQPVGSPLSLECTVEGTSNPNLYWYRQAAGRGLQLLFYSVGIGQISSEVPQNLSASRPQDRQFILSSKKLLLSDSGFYLCAWSVRGGGEKLFFGSGTQLSVL.

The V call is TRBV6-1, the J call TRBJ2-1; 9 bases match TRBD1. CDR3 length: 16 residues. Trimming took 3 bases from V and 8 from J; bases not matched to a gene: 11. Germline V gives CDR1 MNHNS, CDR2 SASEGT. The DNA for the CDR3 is TGTGCCAGCAGTGACTTCAAGGACAGGGGAAAGGATGAGCAGTTCTTC. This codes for CASSDFKDRGKDEQFF.

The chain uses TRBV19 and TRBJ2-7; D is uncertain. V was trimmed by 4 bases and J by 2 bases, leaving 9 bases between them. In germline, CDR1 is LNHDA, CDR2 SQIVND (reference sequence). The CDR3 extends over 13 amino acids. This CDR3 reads CASSNQVPYEQYF. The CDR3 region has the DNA TGTGCCAGTAGTAATCAGGTACCCTACGAGCAGTACTTC.

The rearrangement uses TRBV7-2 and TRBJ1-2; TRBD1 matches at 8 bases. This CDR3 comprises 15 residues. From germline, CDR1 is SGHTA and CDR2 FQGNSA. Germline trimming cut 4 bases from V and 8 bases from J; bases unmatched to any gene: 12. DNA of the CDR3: TGTGCCAGCAGCTCAGACAGGGGATTAATGGAGGGCTACACCTTC. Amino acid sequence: CASSSDRGLMEGYTF.

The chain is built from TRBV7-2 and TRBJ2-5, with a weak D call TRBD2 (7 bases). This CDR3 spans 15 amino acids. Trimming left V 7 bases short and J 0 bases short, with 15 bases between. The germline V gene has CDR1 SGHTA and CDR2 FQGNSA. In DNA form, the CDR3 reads TGTGCCAGCACCGTACCGGGGGGCAACCAAGAGACCCAGTACTTC. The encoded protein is CASTVPGGNQETQYF.